A selection of T cell receptor beta chains follows, all from one sample in a study of blood T cells in healthy people across ages. TCRdb called the 5' RACE reads again in MiXCR, with one record for every CDR3 protein. In the table there are about 640,000 distinct CDR3 sequences, 58% of which are singletons. The source material was blood. These receptors were taken from a man aged 55 to 69 in good health. The conserved cysteine and the conserved F or W are not part of the CDR3 here. Fields, in order: V gene, J gene, CDR3 protein.

v_gene: TRBV5-1
j_gene: TRBJ2-3
CDR3aa: ASSSPTDTQY

v_gene: TRBV3-1
j_gene: NA
CDR3aa: ASSQGRVKETQY

v_gene: TRBV7-6
j_gene: TRBJ1-2
CDR3aa: AGSPLGGGLYGYT

v_gene: TRBV6-5
j_gene: NA
CDR3aa: ASSRTPTSAWETQY

v_gene: TRBV6-5
j_gene: TRBJ1-2
CDR3aa: ASSYGASYYGYT

v_gene: TRBV2
j_gene: TRBJ2-5
CDR3aa: ASTGTSQETQY

v_gene: TRBV3-1
j_gene: TRBJ2-1
CDR3aa: ASSQASGSSYNEQF

v_gene: TRBV7-6
j_gene: TRBJ2-5
CDR3aa: ASSLGDRPPEETQY

v_gene: TRBV27
j_gene: TRBJ1-4
CDR3aa: ASSLSRGLDNEKLF

v_gene: TRBV6-5
j_gene: TRBJ2-7
CDR3aa: ASSSVRRGSSYEQY

v_gene: TRBV9
j_gene: TRBJ2-5
CDR3aa: ASSVGGLGGGRQETQY

v_gene: TRBV7-9
j_gene: NA
CDR3aa: ASSLALGSSSYNEQY

v_gene: TRBV11-2
j_gene: TRBJ1-1
CDR3aa: ASSLLTGTNTEAF

v_gene: TRBV4-1
j_gene: TRBJ1-2
CDR3aa: ASSQDLSAVGYT

v_gene: TRBV20-1
j_gene: TRBJ2-1
CDR3aa: SAPPWSSYNEQF

v_gene: TRBV2
j_gene: TRBJ2-5
CDR3aa: ASSSDLFLGQETQY

v_gene: TRBV7-2
j_gene: TRBJ1-5
CDR3aa: ASSLGDSYQPQH

v_gene: TRBV11-2
j_gene: TRBJ2-7
CDR3aa: ASTELGGPYEQY

v_gene: TRBV20-1
j_gene: TRBJ2-6
CDR3aa: SARIGPGPSSSESSGANVLT

v_gene: TRBV20-1
j_gene: NA
CDR3aa: SARSGAGGPETQY

v_gene: TRBV5-1
j_gene: TRBJ2-3
CDR3aa: ASSSGARGQAFSDTQY

v_gene: TRBV6-5
j_gene: TRBJ2-7
CDR3aa: ASGVLYEQY

v_gene: TRBV3-1
j_gene: TRBJ2-1
CDR3aa: ASSQVRDSYNEQF

v_gene: TRBV28
j_gene: TRBJ2-7
CDR3aa: ASSSAGQGANWQY

v_gene: TRBV29-1
j_gene: TRBJ2-5
CDR3aa: SVLIGETQY

v_gene: TRBV7-9
j_gene: TRBJ2-5
CDR3aa: ASRNRDETQY

v_gene: TRBV3-1
j_gene: TRBJ1-1
CDR3aa: ASSRQEQLEAF

v_gene: TRBV7-9
j_gene: TRBJ2-7
CDR3aa: ASSVAGTSYEQY

v_gene: TRBV5-5
j_gene: TRBJ2-1
CDR3aa: ASSPGQVPDEQF

v_gene: TRBV5-8
j_gene: TRBJ2-4
CDR3aa: ASTSQSWPGGRGRTKNIQY

v_gene: TRBV29-1
j_gene: TRBJ2-3
CDR3aa: SVRNTSGGTDTQY

v_gene: TRBV6-5
j_gene: TRBJ1-6
CDR3aa: ASSYRPGDRDNSPLH

v_gene: TRBV6-6
j_gene: TRBJ1-4
CDR3aa: ASSYTGGHNEKLF

v_gene: TRBV4-1
j_gene: TRBJ2-1
CDR3aa: ASSHTDRGPNNEQF

v_gene: TRBV6-5
j_gene: TRBJ2-7
CDR3aa: ASRGRTGREQY

v_gene: TRBV7-2
j_gene: TRBJ2-3
CDR3aa: ASSLMSDTQY

v_gene: TRBV5-1
j_gene: TRBJ2-5
CDR3aa: ASSLAGQRETQY

v_gene: TRBV10-3
j_gene: TRBJ2-7
CDR3aa: AISAGTDYEQY

v_gene: TRBV6-2/TRBV6-3
j_gene: TRBJ2-1
CDR3aa: ASYTRDTRHNEQF

v_gene: TRBV6-1
j_gene: TRBJ2-7
CDR3aa: ASRRGSSGSYEQY

v_gene: TRBV7-2
j_gene: TRBJ2-3
CDR3aa: ASSRDTFTDTQY

v_gene: TRBV7-2
j_gene: TRBJ2-7
CDR3aa: ASSLAPRPGSNEQY

v_gene: TRBV20-1
j_gene: TRBJ2-5
CDR3aa: SARDWTAQETQY

v_gene: TRBV20-1
j_gene: NA
CDR3aa: SASGDRDDYEQY

v_gene: TRBV15
j_gene: TRBJ2-1
CDR3aa: ATSRGTRINEQF

v_gene: TRBV20-1
j_gene: TRBJ2-2
CDR3aa: SARDAGAGTGELF

v_gene: TRBV6-1
j_gene: TRBJ2-4
CDR3aa: AIGVVDKNIQY

v_gene: TRBV6-2/TRBV6-3
j_gene: TRBJ1-6
CDR3aa: ASSPLETHEHSPLH

v_gene: TRBV20-1
j_gene: TRBJ1-1
CDR3aa: SARAGTGNTEAF

v_gene: TRBV29-1
j_gene: TRBJ2-1
CDR3aa: SASGTAVYNEQF

v_gene: TRBV7-2
j_gene: TRBJ2-1
CDR3aa: ASSPGRYNEQF

v_gene: TRBV7-2
j_gene: TRBJ2-3
CDR3aa: ASSQFPAGATDTQY

v_gene: TRBV5-1
j_gene: TRBJ2-4
CDR3aa: VSSLTGTGNIQY

v_gene: TRBV27
j_gene: TRBJ2-1
CDR3aa: ASTYRGTYPNEQF

v_gene: TRBV5-1
j_gene: TRBJ2-1
CDR3aa: ASSVDRVNEQF